The source of this T cell receptor (beta chain) is a study of T cell changes during pregnancy in multiple sclerosis. Germline V gives CDR1 SGHNT, CDR2 YENEEA. The CDR3 totals 14 residues. Trimming cost V 2 bases and J 4 bases, with 8 bases left between them. Measured with immunoSEQ multiplex PCR; TCRdb has only the in-frame clones, and not every one. The sample has some 73,000 clones; roughly 92% are singletons. Sequencing was performed on peripheral blood, taken in the third trimester of pregnancy. The TCR sequence derives from a female donor in good health, enrolled as a control in a pregnancy study. The chain is built from TRBV11-3 and TRBJ1-4; no clear D gene. DNA of the CDR3: TGTGCCAGCAGCTTACTTCCCGGTAATGAAAAACTGTTTTTT. Amino acids: CASSLLPGNEKLFF. Drawing the rest from reference TRBV11-3 and TRBJ1-4, the complete variable domain is EAGVVQSPRYKIIEKKQPVAFWCNPISGHNTLYWYLQNLGQGPELLIRYENEEAVDDSQLPKDRFSAERLKGVDSTLKIQPAELGDSAVYLCASSLLPGNEKLFFGSGTQLSVL.